This T cell receptor beta chain was identified in a study of response to subunit inactivated influenza vaccine. Study outcomes and limitations: The authors proposed limited new T cell recruitment per seasonal influenza vaccination.

TCRdb redid the calling of the RT-PCR reads with MiXCR, one entry per CDR3 protein. The sample has 530,000 or so distinct CDR3 sequences; 10% to 15% are singletons. Comments on this clonotype: Its antigen remains unknown.

The receptor was isolated from a man aged 50 to 60 who received an inactivated influenza vaccine. The sample in question was PBMCs from blood, obtained on the day of vaccination.

Written as DNA, the CDR3 is TGTGCCAGCAGCTCTCCGGCCACAGGGAACACTGAAGCTTTCTTT. This encodes CASSSPATGNTEAFF. The chain recombines TRBV7-8 with TRBJ1-1, with D perhaps matching TRBD1 (5 bases). V lost 4 bases and J 1 base, leaving 13 bases between the germline ends. The CDR3 length is 15 residues. The V gene's germline CDR1 is SGHVS and CDR2 FQNEAQ.